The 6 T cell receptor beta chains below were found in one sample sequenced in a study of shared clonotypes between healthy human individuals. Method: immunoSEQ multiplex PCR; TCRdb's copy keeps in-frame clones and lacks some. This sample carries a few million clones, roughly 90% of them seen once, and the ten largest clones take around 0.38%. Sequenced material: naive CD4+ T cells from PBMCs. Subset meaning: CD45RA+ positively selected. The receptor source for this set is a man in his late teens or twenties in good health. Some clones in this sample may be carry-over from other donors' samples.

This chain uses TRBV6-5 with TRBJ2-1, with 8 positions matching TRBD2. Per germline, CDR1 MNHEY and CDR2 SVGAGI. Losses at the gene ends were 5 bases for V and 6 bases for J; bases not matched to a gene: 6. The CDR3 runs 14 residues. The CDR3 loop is CASSPSGLVNEQFF. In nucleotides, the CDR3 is TGTGCCAGCAGTCCATCGGGACTAGTCAATGAGCAGTTCTTC.

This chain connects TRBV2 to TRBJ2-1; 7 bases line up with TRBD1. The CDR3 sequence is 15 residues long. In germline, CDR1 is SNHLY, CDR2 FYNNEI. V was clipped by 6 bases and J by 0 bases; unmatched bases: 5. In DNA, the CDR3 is TGTGCCAGCAGACTCGGGACAGACTCCTACAATGAGCAGTTCTTC. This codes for CASRLGTDSYNEQFF.

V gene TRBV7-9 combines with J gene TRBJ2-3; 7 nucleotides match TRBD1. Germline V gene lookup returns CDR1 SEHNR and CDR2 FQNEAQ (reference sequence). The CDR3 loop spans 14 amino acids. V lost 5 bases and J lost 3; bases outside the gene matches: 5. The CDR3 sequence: CASSEGGLTDTQYF. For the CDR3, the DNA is TGTGCCAGCAGCGAAGGGGGCTTGACAGATACGCAGTATTTT.

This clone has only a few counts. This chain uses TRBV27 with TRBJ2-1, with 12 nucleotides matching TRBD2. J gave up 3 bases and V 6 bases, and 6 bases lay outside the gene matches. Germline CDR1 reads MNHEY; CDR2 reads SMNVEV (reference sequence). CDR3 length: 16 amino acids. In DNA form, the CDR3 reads TGTGCCAGCAGACGACTAGCGGGAGCTTACTACAATGAGCAGTTCTTC. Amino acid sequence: CASRRLAGAYYNEQFF.

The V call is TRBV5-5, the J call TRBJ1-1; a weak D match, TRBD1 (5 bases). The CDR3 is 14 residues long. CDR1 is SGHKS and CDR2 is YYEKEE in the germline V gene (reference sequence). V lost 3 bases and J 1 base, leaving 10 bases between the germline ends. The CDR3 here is CASSSVGANTEAFF. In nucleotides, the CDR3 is TGTGCCAGCAGCTCAGTCGGGGCGAACACTGAAGCTTTCTTT.

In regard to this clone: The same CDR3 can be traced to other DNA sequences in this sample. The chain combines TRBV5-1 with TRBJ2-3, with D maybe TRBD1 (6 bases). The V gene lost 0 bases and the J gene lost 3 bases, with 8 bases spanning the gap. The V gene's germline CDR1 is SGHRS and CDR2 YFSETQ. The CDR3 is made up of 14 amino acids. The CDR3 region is CASSLVQGTDTQYF. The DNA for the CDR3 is TGCGCCAGCAGCTTGGTTCAGGGGACAGATACGCAGTATTTT. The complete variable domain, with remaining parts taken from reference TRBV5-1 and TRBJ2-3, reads KAGVTQTPRYLIKTRGQQVTLSCSPISGHRSVSWYQQTPGQGLQFLFEYFSETQRNKGNFPGRFSGRQFSNSRSEMNVSTLELGDSALYLCASSLVQGTDTQYFGPGTRLTVL.